This TCR beta chain was recovered during a study of blood T cell repertoires in COVID-19. For the study at large: Sites in the United States, Italy and Spain provided acute and convalescent COVID-19 samples. PBMCs, B-cell-depleted T cells, or T cells were the source of the cDNA or gDNA that made up the material.

Original processing notes: How many nucleated cells were present was estimated from reference gene primer amplification. Clones were sequenced by immunoSEQ multiplex PCR, and TCRdb holds only the in-frame ones, with some missing. V, J and clone size reflect that table, while D and trimming were determined from the DNA. The sample shows roughly 140,000 clones, 80% of them seen only once. The specimen sequenced was peripheral blood. This clonotype was obtained from a woman aged 45-65 years with acute or convalescent COVID-19.

CDR3 in amino acids: CASSRGQGLSTDTQYF. In DNA form, the CDR3 reads TGCGCCAGCAGCAGGGGACAGGGACTAAGCACAGATACGCAGTATTTT. The rearrangement links TRBV5-1 to TRBJ2-3; 9 nucleotides align to TRBD1. Germline values: CDR1 SGHRS, CDR2 YFSETQ. The CDR3 runs 16 residues. V was clipped by 4 bases and J by 0 bases; unmatched bases: 6.